The 29 T cell receptor beta chains listed next were all sequenced from one sample in a study of tumor-infiltrating lymphocytes in oesophageal squamous cell carcinoma. A single record per CDR3 protein comes from TCRdb applying MiXCR to the PCR reads. Of some 16,000 distinct CDR3 sequences in the sample, about 50% were seen once. What was sequenced was esophageal tumor tissue. The receptors stem from a male donor with esophageal squamous cell carcinoma.

The rearrangement links TRBV12-3 or TRBV12-4 to TRBJ1-4; no clear D gene. The CDR3 runs to 15 residues. V lost 6 bases, J lost 8 bases, and 19 bases lay in between. This chain's CDR3 is CASSPHGPRREKLFF. CDR3 nucleotide sequence: TGTGCCAGCAGCCCCCACGGACCGAGGCGAGAAAAACTGTTTTTT.

V usage is TRBV12-3 or TRBV12-4 and J usage is TRBJ2-3; the D gene is possibly TRBD2 (6 bases). Trimming shortened V by 3 bases and J by 1 base, and 8 bases separated the two germline ends. The CDR3 runs to 14 residues. In nucleotides, the CDR3 is TGTGCCAGCAGTTTGGGACTGCGCACAGATACGCAGTATTTT. It encodes CASSLGLRTDTQYF.

Relative to its sample, this clonotype is large. J is TRBJ2-1 and V is TRBV7-2, with D perhaps TRBD2 (5 bases). CDR3 length: 14 amino acids. V lost 3 bases to trimming and J lost 6 bases, with 12 bases between them. CDR1 is SGHTA, CDR2 FQGNSA, per germline. CDR3 sequence: CASSFLISVNEQFF. CDR3 coding DNA: TGTGCCAGCAGCTTTTTGATTAGCGTCAATGAGCAGTTCTTC. Full variable domain (missing parts from reference TRBV7-2 and TRBJ2-1): GAGVSQSPSNKVTEKGKDVELRCDPISGHTALYWYRQSLGQGLEFLIYFQGNSAPDKSGLPSDRFSAERTGGSVSTLTIQRTQQEDSAVYLCASSFLISVNEQFFGPGTRLTVL.

In its sample, this clonotype was seen many times. Being one base from a much bigger clone, this may be a read error. The CDR3 bases are TGTGCCAGCAGCTGGACTAGCGGGGATTACAATGAGCAGTACTTC. Protein product: CASSWTSGDYNEQYF. This chain uses TRBV6-1 with TRBJ2-7; TRBD2 matches 12 bases. This CDR3 spans 15 amino acids. Looked up from germline, CDR1 is MNHNS and CDR2 is SASEGT. V gave up 6 bases and J gave up 7 bases; unmatched junction bases: 10.

This clonotype was picked up a small number of times. V gene TRBV12-3 or TRBV12-4 combines with J gene TRBJ2-5; TRBD2 aligns across 11 bases. V shed 6 bases and J 4 bases; nucleotides not matched to a gene: 7. This CDR3 has 15 amino acids. The CDR3 DNA reads TGTGCCAGCAGGTTACTAGCGGGAGTGGGAGAGACCCAGTACTTC. Translation: CASRLLAGVGETQYF.

This clonotype was seen more than once but under ten times. The rearrangement uses TRBV7-2 and TRBJ2-1; no reliable D call. The end of the DNA is better explained by TRBJ2-7, so the J call may be wrong. The CDR3 sequence is 11 residues long. The germline V gene encodes CDR1 SGHTA and CDR2 FQGNSA. CDR3 sequence reads: CASSDRYEQYF. The DNA of the CDR3 is TGTGCCAGCAGCGACCGCTACGAGCAGTACTTC.

The rearrangement uses TRBV6-2 or TRBV6-3 and TRBJ1-1, with 12 positions matching TRBD1. V was pared by 10 bases and J by 6 bases, with 6 bases of the junction left unmatched. The CDR3 runs to 13 residues. The V gene's germline CDR1 is MNHEY and CDR2 SVGEGT. CDR3 sequence reads: CAMGQGASAEAFF. The DNA for the CDR3 is TGTGCCATGGGACAGGGGGCTTCGGCTGAAGCTTTCTTT.

This clonotype was seen repeatedly, ten times or more. This may be a read error, as it is one base from a much larger clone. The chain combines TRBV5-1 with TRBJ2-5; 8 bases fit TRBD2. Unmatched junction bases numbered 15, after V lost 0 bases and J lost 11 bases. The CDR3 runs 16 residues. Germline V gene sequence: CDR1 SGHRS, CDR2 YFSETQ. The CDR3 spells CASSLGTSLYYNEQYF. DNA for the CDR3: TGCGCCAGCAGCTTGGGGACTAGCCTCTATTACAATGAGCAGTACTTC. The full variable domain, rest sourced from reference TRBV5-1 and TRBJ2-5, is KAGVTQTPRYLIKTRGQQVTLSCSPISGHRSVSWYQQTPGQGLQFLFEYFSETQRNKGNFPGRFSGRQFSNSRSEMNVSTLELGDSALYLCASSLGTSLYYNEQYFGPGTRLLVL.

The rearrangement joins TRBV12-3 or TRBV12-4 to TRBJ2-1; tentatively, D is TRBD2 (6 bases). Trimming stripped 3 bases from V and 3 bases from J, with 18 bases between. The CDR3 has 17 amino acids. The CDR3 sequence: CASSFVLASVFYNEQFF. The CDR3 DNA is TGTGCCAGCAGTTTTGTGTTAGCTAGCGTGTTCTACAATGAGCAGTTCTTC.

CDR3 residues: CASTFSVRRLSSYNEQFF. Written as DNA, the CDR3 is TGTGCCAGCACCTTTAGTGTGCGAAGACTCTCATCCTACAATGAGCAGTTCTTC. The V gene is TRBV7-4, the J gene TRBJ2-1, with D hard to call. There are 18 residues in the CDR3. In germline, CDR1 is SGHVT, CDR2 SQSDAQ. Trimming took off 7 bases at V and 1 base at J, with 23 bases between the two ends.

The chain has TRBV7-8 and TRBJ2-1; 7 positions match TRBD1. The J call may be in error: the DNA end matches TRBJ2-4 better. Germline CDR1 is SGHVS and CDR2 is FQNEAQ. The CDR3 spans 19 residues. Written as DNA, the CDR3 is TGTGCCAGCAGCTTATTACCCTATAACAGGGGTGAGGGCAAAAACATTCAGTACTTC. Its translation: CASSLLPYNRGEGKNIQYF.

This clonotype has just a few counts. This chain joins TRBV28 and TRBJ2-7, with D perhaps matching TRBD2 (7 bases). Germline CDR1 reads MDHEN; CDR2 reads SYDVKM. The CDR3 contains 16 residues. Deletions cut 5 bases from V and 7 bases from J, with 24 bases between. In DNA, the CDR3 is TGTGCCAGCAGTGGGGGGGGGGCGGAAACCTACAATGAGCAGTACTTC. This codes for CASSGGGAETYNEQYF.

This clonotype was counted at least ten times. The junction and the germline gene differ at one end; a read error may be behind it. Here the CDR3 reads CASSLGLADLTDTQYF. The CDR3 DNA reads TGCGCCAGCAGCTTGGGTCTAGCGGACCTCACAGATACGCAGTATTTT. The rearrangement joins TRBV5-4 to TRBJ2-3; 7 bases match TRBD2. CDR1 and CDR2 (germline): SGHNT, YYREEE (reference sequence). The CDR3 contains 16 residues.

CDR3 loop: CASSGLAESTDTQYF. CDR3 coding DNA: TGCGCCAGCAGTGGACTAGCGGAAAGCACAGATACGCAGTATTTT. V is TRBV10-1 and J is TRBJ2-3; 9 positions match TRBD2. From germline, CDR1 is WNHNN and CDR2 SYGVQD (reference sequence). CDR3 length: 15 amino acids. V shed 4 bases, J shed 0 bases, and the junction held 2 bases outside the gene matches.

The V call is TRBV12-5, the J call TRBJ2-7, with D possibly matching TRBD1 (6 bases). The tail of the sequence fits TRBJ2-5 better, so the J call may be wrong. The germline CDR1 and CDR2 sequences are LGHNT and FRNRAP. The CDR3 covers 15 residues. In nucleotides, the CDR3 is TGTGCTAGTGGTTTGGATATACAGGGTTGGGAGACCCAGTACTTC. Translation gives CASGLDIQGWETQYF.

The chain employs TRBV11-3 and TRBJ2-5, with TRBD2 matching over 9 bases. The DNA end is a closer match to TRBJ2-7, so the J assignment may be wrong. The germline gives CDR1 SGHNT, CDR2 YENEEA. This CDR3 has 17 amino acids. The CDR3 sequence is CASSLGEFGGRAREQYF. The DNA for the CDR3 is TGTGCCAGCAGCTTAGGGGAATTTGGCGGGAGGGCCCGCGAGCAGTACTTC.

The genes are TRBV5-1 and TRBJ2-2; possible D gene TRBD1, 6 bases. The CDR3 covers 15 residues. V shed 4 bases and J shed 2 bases, with 12 bases lying between them. The germline CDR1 and CDR2 sequences are SGHRS and YFSETQ. CDR3 bases: TGCGCCAGCAGCACCGGACAGCTAAACACCGGGGAGCTGTTTTTT. Translated, it gives CASSTGQLNTGELFF.

J is TRBJ2-1 and V is TRBV15; D is unclear. The DNA end favors TRBJ2-7, so the J call may be wrong. The CDR3 sequence is 14 residues long. Germline V gives CDR1 LNHNV, CDR2 YYDKDF (reference sequence). The CDR3 spells CATSRSVGFDEQYF. The DNA of the CDR3 is TGTGCCACCAGCAGATCGGTGGGGTTCGACGAGCAGTACTTC.

As regards this clonotype: One end of the junction varies from germline; a read error may be responsible. The V gene is TRBV6-8, the J gene TRBJ2-6; the D gene is possibly TRBD2 (6 bases). The CDR3 consists of 15 residues. Germline V CDR1 and CDR2: MNHGY, SAAAGT. The DNA for the CDR3 is TGTGCCAGCAGTTACCCGACTAGATCCACAGATACGAAGTACTTC. Its protein product is CASSYPTRSTDTKYF.

The V call is TRBV6-6, the J call TRBJ2-7, with D tentatively TRBD1 or TRBD2 (5 bases each). The end of the DNA aligns better with TRBJ2-1, so the J call may be wrong. Germline CDR1 and CDR2: MNHNY and SVGAGI (reference sequence). The CDR3 is 13 residues long. The CDR3, as DNA: TGTGCCAGCAGTTGGGACCGATCCTACGAGCAGTTCTTC. It translates to CASSWDRSYEQFF.

Within the sample, this clonotype is medium-sized. The chain uses TRBV10-3 and TRBJ2-2; D gene ambiguous. Germline CDR1 is ENHRY and CDR2 is SYGVKD. V lost 4 bases, J lost 4 bases, and 13 bases lay in between. CDR3 length: 15 amino acids. In DNA form, the CDR3 reads TGTGCCATCAGTGGGCAACCCGGACCCACCGGGGAGCTGTTTTTT. Translation: CAISGQPGPTGELFF.

The gene calls are TRBV12-5 and TRBJ2-4; D is undetermined. The CDR3 runs 11 residues. V dropped 2 bases and J dropped 13 bases, with 9 bases sitting between them. Germline CDR1 and CDR2: LGHNT and FRNRAP. The CDR3 DNA follows: TGTGCTAGTGGTTTGTTAGATACGCAGTACTTC. Protein product: CASGLLDTQYF.

This chain connects TRBV28 to TRBJ2-7, with 7 bases lining up with TRBD1. Gene TRBJ2-1 matches the end of the DNA better, so the J call may be wrong. Germline V gene data show CDR1 as MDHEN and CDR2 as SYDVKM. The CDR3 is 15 amino acids. The CDR3 loop reads CASSWGQRPYNEQFF. Written as DNA, the CDR3 is TGTGCCAGCAGTTGGGGACAGCGCCCCTACAATGAGCAGTTCTTC.

This clonotype was seen at least ten times. The DNA of the CDR3 is TGTGCCAGCAGCTTAGGTGGCGGCCTTTACGAGCAGTACTTC. This encodes CASSLGGGLYEQYF. The chain carries TRBV7-2 and TRBJ2-5, with D unclear. The tail of the sequence fits TRBJ2-7 better, so the J call may be wrong. The CDR3 is 14 residues long. Germline values: CDR1 SGHTA, CDR2 FQGNSA.

This clonotype was observed many times. This could be a read error, since a much larger clone is one nucleotide away. V and J are TRBV7-9 and TRBJ2-5, with 9 bases aligning to TRBD2. Unmatched junction bases numbered 20, after V lost 4 bases and J lost 11 bases. This CDR3 region has 17 residues. Germline-derived CDR1 and CDR2 are SEHNR and FQNEAQ (reference sequence). The CDR3 DNA sequence: TGTGCCAGCAGCTCCTCATTAGCGGGAGATGCCTACAATGAGCAGTACTTC. This gives the protein CASSSSLAGDAYNEQYF.

The sample holds many counts of this clonotype. This rearrangement joins TRBV6-1 to TRBJ2-7, with D possibly TRBD1 on 5 matching bases. The DNA end is a closer match to TRBJ2-1, so the J assignment may be wrong. Germline CDR1 is MNHNS and CDR2 is SASEGT. This CDR3 region has 11 residues. The CDR3: CASSRQGEQFF. In DNA, the CDR3 is TGTGCCAGCAGTCGGCAGGGCGAGCAGTTCTTC.

This clonotype has ten or more counts. The genes are TRBV6-1 and TRBJ2-2; 9 positions match TRBD1. The CDR3 totals 15 residues. Trimming removed 5 bases from V and 9 bases from J; junction bases left unmatched: 10. Germline CDR1 and CDR2: MNHNS and SASEGT. CDR3 residues: CASSFWTGVDRELFF. CDR3 coding DNA: TGTGCCAGCAGTTTCTGGACAGGGGTGGATAGGGAGCTGTTTTTT.

This clonotype was counted at least ten times. This sequence joins TRBV28 and TRBJ2-5, with D possibly being TRBD1 (6 bases). The assigned J gene may be wrong: the sequence end matches TRBJ2-7 better. Germline loops: CDR1 MDHEN, CDR2 SYDVKM. This CDR3 region has 15 residues. The CDR3 here is CASSLSSNRAYEQYF. The DNA of the CDR3 is TGTGCCAGCAGTTTATCGTCTAACAGGGCGTACGAGCAGTACTTC.

This clonotype was recorded a few times. V usage is TRBV7-9 and J usage is TRBJ2-3; D is undetermined. The CDR3 extends over 13 amino acids. The V end was cut by 3 bases, the J end by 6 bases, with 10 bases between. Germline V gene lookup returns CDR1 SEHNR and CDR2 FQNEAQ (reference sequence). CDR3 amino acids: CASSFNGGDTQYF. The CDR3 DNA is TGTGCCAGCAGCTTTAACGGTGGGGATACGCAGTATTTT.